What follows are 20 T cell receptor beta chains derived from one specimen sequenced in a study of shared T cell receptors in the human thymus. Sequenced by immunoSEQ multiplex PCR; TCRdb stores in-frame clones only, minus some. Seen here are about 660,000 clones, more than 75% observed once, and the top ten hold around 0.0099%. These same data were also listed under a study on human thymus T cells.

Sequencing used thymocytes. Every receptor here comes from a boy in the first two years of life with a congenital heart defect.

CDR3 loop: CASSLGGGGTSTDTQYF. In DNA form, the CDR3 reads TGTGCCAGCAGTTTAGGGGGGGGCGGGACTAGCACAGATACGCAGTATTTT. The rearrangement joins TRBV27 to TRBJ2-3; D might be TRBD2 (7 bases). The germline V and J ends were trimmed by 2 bases and 0 bases, with 15 bases remaining between them. CDR1 is MNHEY, CDR2 SMNVEV, per germline (reference sequence). The CDR3 loop spans 17 amino acids.

In nucleotides, the CDR3 is TGTGCCAGCAGCTTAGATCCTGGTGCGGCTAGCACAGATACGCAGTATTTT. Translation gives CASSLDPGAASTDTQYF. The rearrangement links TRBV11-2 to TRBJ2-3; no reliable D call. The CDR3 runs to 17 residues. V was trimmed by 0 bases and J by 0 bases, leaving 13 bases between them. Germline values: CDR1 SGHAT, CDR2 FQNNGV.

The gene calls are TRBV30 and TRBJ1-1; D may be TRBD1 (5 bases). The germline gives CDR1 GTSNPN, CDR2 SVGIG (reference sequence). The V and J ends lost 8 bases and 3 bases respectively, with 28 bases between them. The length of the CDR3 is 17 residues. CDR3 residues: CAGAAGSNPHEDTEAFF. In DNA, the CDR3 is TGTGCCGGGGCTGCGGGGAGCAATCCCCATGAGGACACTGAAGCTTTCTTT.

The CDR3 sequence is CASSVQGAVSPQHF. The CDR3 nucleotides are TGTGCCAGCAGCGTACAGGGGGCGGTGTCGCCCCAGCATTTT. The chain is built from TRBV7-2 and TRBJ1-5; 9 nucleotides line up with TRBD1. The germline V gene encodes CDR1 SGHTA and CDR2 FQGNSA. CDR3 length: 14 amino acids. J gave up 9 bases and V 5 bases, and 8 bases lay outside the gene matches.

J is TRBJ2-7 and V is TRBV11-2; D possibly corresponds to TRBD1 (6 bases). Looked up from germline, CDR1 is SGHAT and CDR2 is FQNNGV. This CDR3 region has 14 residues. The V and J ends lost 7 bases and 2 bases respectively, with 15 bases between them. The chain's CDR3 is CASIGGRGAYEQYF. CDR3 DNA: TGTGCCAGCATCGGCGGCAGGGGTGCCTACGAGCAGTACTTC. The full variable domain, rest sourced from reference TRBV11-2 and TRBJ2-7, is EAGVAQSPRYKIIEKRQSVAFWCNPISGHATLYWYQQILGQGPKLLIQFQNNGVVDDSQLPKDRFSAERLKGVDSTLKIQPAKLEDSAVYLCASIGGRGAYEQYFGPGTRLTVT.

This clone was detected only once. The chain has TRBV5-4 and TRBJ2-1; 9 nucleotides match TRBD2. The CDR3 contains 19 residues. J gave up 2 bases and V 1 base, and 13 bases lay outside the gene matches. The germline gives CDR1 SGHNT, CDR2 YYREEE (reference sequence). The CDR3, as DNA: TGTGCCAGCAGCTTGCGACGGACTAGCGCCTCCTTCCCCTACAATGAGCAGTTCTTC. This gives the protein CASSLRRTSASFPYNEQFF.

The genes are TRBV6-7 and TRBJ1-1; D is ambiguous. TRBV6-7 is given ORF status, its function remaining uncertain. The V end was cut by 8 bases, the J end by 2 bases, with 12 bases between. The CDR3 totals 13 residues. The CDR3 DNA reads as TGTGCCAGCCACACCCCTTTAAACACTGAAGCTTTCTTT. Protein: CASHTPLNTEAFF.

Comment on this clone: The sample contains more than one DNA sequence encoding this CDR3. V is TRBV7-2 and J is TRBJ2-7; 8 bases are a match to TRBD2. CDR3 length: 13 amino acids. Germline V lookup: CDR1 SGHTA, CDR2 FQGNSA. Trimming took 5 bases from V and 3 from J; bases not matched to a gene: 3. The DNA of the CDR3 is TGTGCCAGCAGCCCCCGGGGGGGCTACGAGCAGTACTTC. Encoded protein: CASSPRGGYEQYF.

This clone has just one count. The gene calls are TRBV9 and TRBJ2-7; TRBD2 matches 7 bases. The germline V gene has CDR1 SGDLS and CDR2 YYNGEE. CDR3 length equals 16 residues. With 0 bases clipped from V and 6 bases from J, the junction kept 12 bases outside the gene matches. DNA of the CDR3: TGTGCCAGCAGCGTAGAGGGCGGGAGTCCCTTTTTCGAGCAGTACTTC. Residues: CASSVEGGSPFFEQYF.

The chain has TRBV5-6 and TRBJ2-4; D ambiguous. This CDR3 region has 15 residues. The V end lost 4 bases, the J end lost 0 bases, and 11 bases lay between the germline ends. The germline V gene has CDR1 SGHDT and CDR2 YYEEEE. The CDR3: CASSVLRLAKNIQYF. CDR3 DNA: TGTGCCAGCAGCGTGCTTAGATTAGCCAAAAACATTCAGTACTTC.

The chain combines TRBV6-1 with TRBJ2-1, with 7 bases lining up with TRBD1. The CDR3 runs to 14 residues. J gave up 4 bases and V 3 bases, and 3 bases lay outside the gene matches. The germline gives CDR1 MNHNS, CDR2 SASEGT. CDR3 protein: CASSDATGYNEQFF. DNA for the CDR3: TGTGCCAGCAGTGATGCGACAGGGTACAATGAGCAGTTCTTC.

The chain recombines TRBV10-2 with TRBJ2-1; TRBD2 is a possible D gene (5 bases). Trimming cost V 6 bases and J 6 bases, with 18 bases left between them. CDR3 length: 15 amino acids. Germline V gives CDR1 WSHSY, CDR2 SAAADI. The CDR3 DNA follows: TGCGCCAGCAGGAGGGAGACTAAGGCCCTCAATGAGCAGTTCTTC. It is translated as CASRRETKALNEQFF.

This rearrangement joins TRBV10-3 to TRBJ1-2, with 7 bases aligning to TRBD1. CDR1 is ENHRY, CDR2 SYGVKD, per germline. This CDR3 has 19 residues. V shed 0 bases and J 6 bases; nucleotides not matched to a gene: 19. The CDR3 nucleotides are TGTGCCATCAGTGAGTCGAGCAAGGTTTCCTTCGAACAGGGGAATGGCTACACCTTC. Translated: CAISESSKVSFEQGNGYTF.

This clone was detected only once. The chain links TRBV6-4 to TRBJ1-5, with a weak D call TRBD1 (5 bases). This CDR3 is built from 15 residues. CDR1 MRHNA and CDR2 SNTAGT come from the germline V gene. Trimming took off 4 bases at V and 1 base at J, with 11 bases between the two ends. The CDR3 DNA sequence: TGTGCCAGCAGTGTTGCGGGGGGGAGCAATCAGCCCCAGCATTTT. Protein: CASSVAGGSNQPQHF.

V usage is TRBV30 and J usage is TRBJ1-5, with D possibly being TRBD1 (5 bases). Trimming removed 1 base from V and 2 bases from J, with 9 bases in between. The CDR3 extends over 14 amino acids. The germline V gene has CDR1 GTSNPN and CDR2 SVGIG (reference sequence). The CDR3 DNA follows: TGTGCCTGGAGTGCAGGGAAACGCAATCAGCCCCAGCATTTT. Its protein product is CAWSAGKRNQPQHF.

This rearrangement joins TRBV5-1 to TRBJ1-2; D is unresolved. Germline values: CDR1 SGHRS, CDR2 YFSETQ. CDR3 length equals 12 residues. Between the trimmed V and J ends, which lost 0 bases and 4 bases, there was a span of 4 bases. This chain's CDR3 is CASSLDTYGYTF. The CDR3 DNA reads as TGCGCCAGCAGCTTGGACACCTATGGCTACACCTTC. The full variable domain, completed using reference TRBV5-1 and TRBJ1-2, is KAGVTQTPRYLIKTRGQQVTLSCSPISGHRSVSWYQQTPGQGLQFLFEYFSETQRNKGNFPGRFSGRQFSNSRSEMNVSTLELGDSALYLCASSLDTYGYTFGSGTRLTVV.

This chain uses TRBV27 with TRBJ2-7, with D maybe TRBD1 (6 bases). Germline CDR1 reads MNHEY; CDR2 reads SMNVEV (reference sequence). V dropped 3 bases and J dropped 4 bases, with 16 bases sitting between them. The CDR3 covers 15 residues. The CDR3 DNA is TGTGCCAGCAGTTTGCCAGGGGCCCCTAGGTACGAGCAGTACTTC. Protein product: CASSLPGAPRYEQYF.

The chain carries TRBV11-2 and TRBJ2-7; TRBD2 matches at 7 bases. V lost 1 base and J lost 2; bases outside the gene matches: 5. Germline V gives CDR1 SGHAT, CDR2 FQNNGV. The CDR3 extends over 15 amino acids. In nucleotides, the CDR3 is TGTGCCAGCAGCTTAGTCAGCGGGGTTACCTACGAGCAGTACTTC. Protein sequence: CASSLVSGVTYEQYF. The full variable domain, in which reference TRBV11-2 and TRBJ2-7 provide the parts outside the CDR3, is EAGVAQSPRYKIIEKRQSVAFWCNPISGHATLYWYQQILGQGPKLLIQFQNNGVVDDSQLPKDRFSAERLKGVDSTLKIQPAKLEDSAVYLCASSLVSGVTYEQYFGPGTRLTVT.

The chain combines TRBV27 with TRBJ2-7, with 10 bases that match TRBD1. CDR3 length: 17 residues. Germline-derived CDR1 and CDR2 are MNHEY and SMNVEV (reference sequence). The V and J ends lost 5 bases and 2 bases, in that order; junction bases with no gene match: 12. The CDR3 nucleotides read TGTGCCAGCAGTGACGCGCCGGGACAGGGGACACCCTACGAGCAGTACTTC. Translation: CASSDAPGQGTPYEQYF.

The chain combines TRBV4-3 with TRBJ1-4, with TRBD1 matching 11 bases. CDR1 and CDR2 from the germline V gene are LGHNA and YSLEER. With V trimmed by 5 bases and J by 0 bases, 11 bases remained unmatched. The CDR3 extends over 19 amino acids. As DNA, the CDR3 is TGCGCCAGCAGCGATTCCGAGGGACAGGGGGATGCAACTAATGAAAAACTGTTTTTT. It specifies CASSDSEGQGDATNEKLFF.